This entry concerns a single T cell receptor beta chain. Its matching antigen is unknown. A multiplex PCR was run with 60 Vbeta primers and 13 Jbeta primers. This table comes from immunoSEQ multiplex PCR, and its TCRdb copy is limited to in-frame clones, with some not included. The sample includes 250,000 to 350,000 clones, roughly 70% of them seen just once. This CDR3 is 15 amino acids long. This specimen belongs to a study of cytomegalovirus exposure and HLA in healthy donors. The study, taken as a whole, reports: There were some V segments, including TRBV6-2 and TRBV6-3, excluded as indistinguishable. Follow-up analysis later connected one missense variant in DCLRE1C with trimming of TCR beta V- and J-genes. Common viral pathogens seemed, in a later analysis, to connect with several of the most significant clusters.

V usage is TRBV21-1 and J usage is TRBJ2-2; the table gives TRBD2 as D, unverified against the DNA. TRBV21-1 is labeled a pseudogene. Source material: PBMCs. This clonotype originated in a female donor in good health and CMV-seronegative. This chain's CDR3 is CASRGLARNTGELFF. CDR3 DNA: TGTGCCAGCAGAGGACTAGCGAGGAACACCGGGGAGCTGTTTTTT.